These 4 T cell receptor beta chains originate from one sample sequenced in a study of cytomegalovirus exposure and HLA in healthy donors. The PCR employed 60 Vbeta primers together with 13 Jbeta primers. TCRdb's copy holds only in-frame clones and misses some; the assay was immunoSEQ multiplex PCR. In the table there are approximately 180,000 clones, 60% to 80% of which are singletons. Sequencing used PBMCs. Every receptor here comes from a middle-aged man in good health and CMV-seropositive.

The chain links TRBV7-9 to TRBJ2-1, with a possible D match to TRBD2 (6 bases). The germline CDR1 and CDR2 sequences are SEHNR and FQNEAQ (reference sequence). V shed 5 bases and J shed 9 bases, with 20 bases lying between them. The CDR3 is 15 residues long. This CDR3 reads CASSALTSFFSEQFF. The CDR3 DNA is TGTGCCAGCAGCGCTTTAACTAGCTTTTTCAGTGAGCAGTTCTTC. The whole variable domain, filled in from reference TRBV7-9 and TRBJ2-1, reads DTGVSQNPRHKITKRGQNVTFRCDPISEHNRLYWYRQTLGQGPEFLTYFQNEAQLEKSRLLSDRFSAERPKGSFSTLEIQRTEQGDSAMYLCASSALTSFFSEQFFGPGTRLTVL.

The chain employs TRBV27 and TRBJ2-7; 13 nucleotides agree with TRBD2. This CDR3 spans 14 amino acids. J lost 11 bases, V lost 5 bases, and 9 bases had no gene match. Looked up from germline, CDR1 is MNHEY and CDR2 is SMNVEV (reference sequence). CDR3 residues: CASSPRTSGGGKYF. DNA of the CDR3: TGTGCCAGCAGTCCCAGGACTAGCGGGGGAGGGAAGTACTTC.

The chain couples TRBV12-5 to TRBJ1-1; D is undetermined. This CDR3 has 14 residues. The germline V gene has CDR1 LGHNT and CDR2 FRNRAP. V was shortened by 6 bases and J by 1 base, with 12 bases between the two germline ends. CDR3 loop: CASGLREQNTEAFF. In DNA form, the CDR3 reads TGTGCTAGTGGCCTCCGCGAGCAGAACACTGAAGCTTTCTTT.

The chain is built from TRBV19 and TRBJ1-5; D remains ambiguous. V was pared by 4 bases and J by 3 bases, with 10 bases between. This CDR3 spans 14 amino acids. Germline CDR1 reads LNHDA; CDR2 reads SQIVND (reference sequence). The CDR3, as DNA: TGTGCCAGTAGTAGAGGCTCAATCAATCAGCCCCAGCATTTT. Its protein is CASSRGSINQPQHF.